The 32 T cell receptor beta chains below were found in one sample sequenced in a study of regulatory T cells. Amplification used 52 TRBV primers and 13 TRBJ primers. Clones were read by immunoSEQ multiplex PCR, and TCRdb kept only the in-frame ones, dropping some. In the table there are over 5,500 clones, less than 85% of which are singletons. Input material: CD8+ T cells sorted from blood. Receptor source: a child aged 5-17 years with CD3G deficiency.

This chain links TRBV7-7 with TRBJ2-5; 8 nucleotides match TRBD1. V lost 1 base, J lost 3 bases, and 1 base stayed unmatched. In germline, CDR1 is SSHAT, CDR2 FNYEAQ (reference sequence). The CDR3 consists of 14 residues. The CDR3 here is CASSLGTGKETQYF. The CDR3 DNA reads TGTGCCAGCAGCTTAGGGACAGGGAAAGAGACCCAGTACTTC.

The J gene is TRBJ1-1, the V gene TRBV19; 7 bases map to TRBD1. The V gene end was trimmed by 6 bases and the J gene end by 6 bases; junction bases not matched to a gene: 7. CDR1 LNHDA and CDR2 SQIVND come from the germline V gene (reference sequence). This CDR3 is built from 13 residues. The CDR3 sequence: CASSYRGSPEAFF. The CDR3 DNA is TGTGCCAGTAGCTACAGGGGAAGTCCTGAAGCTTTCTTT.

V gene TRBV28 combines with J gene TRBJ2-7, with D possibly matching TRBD2 (6 bases). V lost 2 bases to trimming and J lost 5 bases, with 16 bases between them. Germline CDR1 is MDHEN and CDR2 is SYDVKM. The CDR3 length is 15 residues. The DNA of the CDR3 is TGTGCCAGCAGTTTAAAGGGACTTTATTCCCACGAGCAGTACTTC. This encodes CASSLKGLYSHEQYF.

The chain uses TRBV6-1 and TRBJ2-7, with D perhaps given as TRBD1 or TRBD2 (6 bases each). Deletions cut 1 base from V and 0 bases from J, with 13 bases between. The CDR3 has 16 amino acids. From germline, CDR1 is MNHNS and CDR2 SASEGT. The CDR3 DNA reads TGTGCCAGCAGTGAAGGGGGGCTAGCGTCCTCCTACGAGCAGTACTTC. This translates into CASSEGGLASSYEQYF.

V is TRBV19 and J is TRBJ2-1; 7 bases map to TRBD2. This CDR3 is built from 15 residues. Germline CDR1 reads LNHDA; CDR2 reads SQIVND (reference sequence). V was clipped by 6 bases and J by 0 bases; unmatched bases: 5. The chain's CDR3 is CASSSSGSSYNEQFF. CDR3 in DNA: TGTGCCAGTAGCTCTAGCGGCAGCTCCTACAATGAGCAGTTCTTC.

The genes are TRBV28 and TRBJ1-1, with 9 positions matching TRBD1. The CDR3 loop spans 14 amino acids. V shed 5 bases, J shed 6 bases, and the junction held 7 bases outside the gene matches. Germline V lookup: CDR1 MDHEN, CDR2 SYDVKM. The CDR3 DNA reads TGTGCCAGCAGTGCGGACAGGGGAAATCCTGAAGCTTTCTTT. This codes for CASSADRGNPEAFF.

DNA for the CDR3: TGTGCCAGCAGACCTTCAGGAGGGGCCAACGTCCTGACTTTC. Residues: CASRPSGGANVLTF. V gene TRBV27 combines with J gene TRBJ2-6, with no clear D. The V end lost 6 bases, the J end lost 4 bases, and 10 bases lay between the germline ends. This CDR3 contains 14 residues. The germline V gene encodes CDR1 MNHEY and CDR2 SMNVEV (reference sequence). Using reference TRBV27 and TRBJ2-6 for the parts outside the CDR3, the full variable domain is EAQVTQNPRYLITVTGKKLTVTCSQNMNHEYMSWYRQDPGLGLRQIYYSMNVEVTDKGDVPEGYKVSRKEKRNFPLILESPSPNQTSLYFCASRPSGGANVLTFGAGSRLTVL.

The chain has TRBV5-1 and TRBJ2-1; 8 nucleotides line up with TRBD1. This CDR3 has 15 amino acids. The germline V gene encodes CDR1 SGHRS and CDR2 YFSETQ. Trimming cost V 4 bases and J 6 bases; bases outside gene matches: 9. The CDR3 here is CASSLSGTGPNEQFF. CDR3 in DNA: TGCGCCAGCAGCCTCTCCGGGACAGGCCCCAATGAGCAGTTCTTC.

CDR3 protein: CASSLGFGASYNEQFF. DNA for the CDR3: TGTGCCAGCAGCTTAGGTTTCGGGGCTTCCTACAATGAGCAGTTCTTC. This rearrangement joins TRBV7-9 to TRBJ2-1; D assignment may be TRBD1 or TRBD2 (5 bases each). Between the trimmed V and J ends, which lost 1 base and 1 base, there was a span of 11 bases. Germline CDR1 is SEHNR and CDR2 is FQNEAQ (reference sequence). This CDR3 has 16 amino acids.

This chain connects TRBV5-1 to TRBJ2-1; D gene ambiguous. The germline V and J ends were trimmed by 0 bases and 8 bases, with 12 bases remaining between them. CDR1 and CDR2 from the germline V gene are SGHRS and YFSETQ. This CDR3 has 14 residues. The CDR3 reads CASSLEGGWDEQFF. The CDR3 nucleotides are TGCGCCAGCAGCTTGGAGGGCGGATGGGATGAGCAGTTCTTC.

The chain uses TRBV6-1 and TRBJ2-7, with 11 bases fitting TRBD2. The CDR3 covers 17 residues. Germline values: CDR1 MNHNS, CDR2 SASEGT. Trimming took 0 bases from V and 3 from J; bases not matched to a gene: 7. CDR3 nucleotide sequence: TGTGCCAGCAGTGAAGCGGGGCCGGGACTAGCGGACTACGAGCAGTACTTC. Translated: CASSEAGPGLADYEQYF.

The chain combines TRBV28 with TRBJ2-3; 14 nucleotides line up with TRBD2. The CDR3 runs to 16 residues. Germline CDR1 MDHEN, CDR2 SYDVKM. V was clipped by 2 bases and J by 7 bases; unmatched bases: 5. The chain's CDR3 is CASSLLRTSGRNTQYF. CDR3 DNA: TGTGCCAGCAGTTTACTCAGGACTAGCGGGAGGAATACGCAGTATTTT.

The rearrangement links TRBV11-1 to TRBJ1-1, with 9 bases aligning to TRBD1. Germline CDR1 and CDR2: SGHAT and FQDESV (reference sequence). CDR3 length: 11 residues. Trimming removed 5 bases from V and 11 bases from J; junction bases left unmatched: 3. The CDR3 sequence is CASSPGQGAFF. CDR3 nucleotides: TGTGCCAGCAGCCCCGGACAGGGGGCTTTCTTT.

As concerns this clone: Its ends do not fully match the called genes, so a read error is possible. This chain connects TRBV7-8 to TRBJ2-1, with D hard to call. The CDR3 spans 13 residues. Germline CDR1 is SGHVS and CDR2 is FQNEAQ. This chain's CDR3 is CVSSLETYNEQFF. CDR3 bases: TGTGTCAGCAGCTTAGAGACGTACAATGAGCAGTTCTTC.

This clone was recorded only once. This specimen includes other DNA sequences encoding the same CDR3. V usage is TRBV7-9 and J usage is TRBJ2-3; no definite D call. The V gene's germline CDR1 is SEHNR and CDR2 FQNEAQ (reference sequence). V lost 1 base and J 2 bases, leaving 7 bases between the germline ends. The CDR3 extends over 14 amino acids. CDR3 sequence reads: CASSLGAITDTQYF. The CDR3 DNA reads TGTGCCAGCAGCTTAGGGGCTATCACAGATACGCAGTATTTT. Filled out from reference TRBV7-9 and TRBJ2-3, the complete variable domain reads DTGVSQNPRHKITKRGQNVTFRCDPISEHNRLYWYRQTLGQGPEFLTYFQNEAQLEKSRLLSDRFSAERPKGSFSTLEIQRTEQGDSAMYLCASSLGAITDTQYFGPGTRLTVL.

The chain carries TRBV6-1 and TRBJ1-5; D may be TRBD1 (5 bases). The length of the CDR3 is 15 residues. Germline V gene lookup returns CDR1 MNHNS and CDR2 SASEGT. Trimming took off 2 bases at V and 5 bases at J, with 13 bases between the two ends. The CDR3, as DNA: TGTGCCAGCAGTGAACTTCCAAGGGGAGATCAGCCCCAGCATTTT. Translating it yields CASSELPRGDQPQHF.

This clone was observed once. This chain links TRBV5-1 with TRBJ2-1; no definite D call. The CDR3 has 12 residues. V dropped 5 bases and J dropped 6 bases, with 9 bases sitting between them. The germline V gene encodes CDR1 SGHRS and CDR2 YFSETQ. The CDR3 DNA is TGCGCCAGCAGTTATAGTAGCAATGAGCAGTTCTTC. It yields the protein CASSYSSNEQFF.

This clone was recorded once. The chain combines TRBV19 with TRBJ2-1; 9 bases agree with TRBD2. CDR1 LNHDA and CDR2 SQIVND come from the germline V gene (reference sequence). CDR3 length equals 15 residues. The trim removed 3 bases at V and 7 bases at J, leaving 7 bases unmatched. CDR3 amino acids: CASSMTSGGGNEQFF. Here the CDR3 DNA reads TGTGCCAGTAGTATGACTAGCGGAGGGGGTAATGAGCAGTTCTTC.

This rearrangement joins TRBV6-1 to TRBJ2-7; D might be TRBD1 or TRBD2, each matching 6 bases. CDR1 MNHNS and CDR2 SASEGT come from the germline V gene. Trimming removed 2 bases at V and 2 bases at J, with 10 bases between. The CDR3 consists of 14 residues. CDR3 DNA: TGTGCCAGCAGTGAAAACGGGGGCGCCTACGAGCAGTACTTC. Its translation is CASSENGGAYEQYF.

The rearrangement joins TRBV7-9 to TRBJ1-3; TRBD1 is a possible D gene (6 bases). Germline CDR1 SEHNR, CDR2 FQNEAQ (reference sequence). V was clipped by 4 bases and J by 0 bases, with 16 bases between them. CDR3 length: 17 amino acids. This CDR3 reads CASSSPPGHRSGNTIYF. CDR3 nucleotides: TGTGCCAGCAGCTCTCCCCCGGGACATCGCTCTGGAAACACCATATATTTT. Complete variable domain (other parts from reference TRBV7-9 and TRBJ1-3): DTGVSQNPRHKITKRGQNVTFRCDPISEHNRLYWYRQTLGQGPEFLTYFQNEAQLEKSRLLSDRFSAERPKGSFSTLEIQRTEQGDSAMYLCASSSPPGHRSGNTIYFGEGSWLTVV.

The chain combines TRBV19 with TRBJ2-1, with no clear D. Trimming cost V 3 bases and J 6 bases, with 9 bases left between them. Germline V gives CDR1 LNHDA, CDR2 SQIVND (reference sequence). The CDR3 is 13 amino acids. The CDR3 sequence: CASSILDSNEQFF. CDR3 nucleotide sequence: TGTGCCAGTAGTATTTTGGATTCCAATGAGCAGTTCTTC.

V is TRBV7-2 and J is TRBJ2-3; D not certain. V gave up 2 bases and J gave up 1 base, with 19 bases separating them. This CDR3 is built from 18 residues. Germline CDR1 is SGHTA and CDR2 is FQGNSA. The CDR3 sequence: CASSLSPFGSQGTDTQYF. CDR3 sequence (DNA): TGTGCCAGCAGCTTAAGCCCCTTTGGCAGCCAGGGCACAGATACGCAGTATTTT.

This clone was seen just once. This chain uses TRBV11-2 with TRBJ2-1; 7 bases align to TRBD2. The germline V gene encodes CDR1 SGHAT and CDR2 FQNNGV. CDR3 length: 14 residues. V lost 1 base and J lost 7; bases outside the gene matches: 4. The CDR3, as DNA: TGTGCCAGCAGCTTAGTTGCGGGAGTGAATGAGCAGTTCTTC. It codes for CASSLVAGVNEQFF.

The chain uses TRBV27 and TRBJ1-4; D is ambiguous. This CDR3 region has 15 residues. With 5 bases removed from V and 0 bases from J, the gap between germline ends came to 10 bases. Germline lookup yields CDR1 MNHEY and CDR2 SMNVEV (reference sequence). CDR3 sequence (DNA): TGTGCCAGCAGTCCCACCTCGTCAACTAATGAAAAACTGTTTTTT. Translated, it gives CASSPTSSTNEKLFF.

This clone turned up a few times. The rearrangement joins TRBV6-1 to TRBJ2-7, with TRBD2 matching over 10 bases. V dropped 5 bases and J dropped 5; count of bases not matched to a gene: 6. This CDR3 is 14 amino acids long. CDR1 is MNHNS, CDR2 SASEGT, per germline. The CDR3 DNA follows: TGTGCCAGCAGTAGGCTAGCGGGAGAAAACGAGCAGTACTTC. This codes for CASSRLAGENEQYF.

This clone was detected once. V gene TRBV7-9 combines with J gene TRBJ2-7, with a tentative D call TRBD2 (5 bases). V gave up 10 bases and J gave up 0 bases, with 13 bases separating them. CDR3 size: 13 residues. CDR1 is SEHNR and CDR2 is FQNEAQ in the germline V gene (reference sequence). CDR3 in amino acids: CATLAGNSYEQYF. The CDR3 DNA reads TGTGCCACCTTAGCCGGGAACTCCTACGAGCAGTACTTC. The full variable domain, its missing parts supplied by reference TRBV7-9 and TRBJ2-7, is DTGVSQNPRHKITKRGQNVTFRCDPISEHNRLYWYRQTLGQGPEFLTYFQNEAQLEKSRLLSDRFSAERPKGSFSTLEIQRTEQGDSAMYLCATLAGNSYEQYFGPGTRLTVT.

This clone was counted only a few times. The chain couples TRBV23-1 to TRBJ1-3; D possibly corresponds to TRBD1 (6 bases). TRBV23-1 is treated as an ORF (open reading frame) with a function not yet certain. With 6 bases removed from V and 2 bases from J, the gap between germline ends came to 17 bases. CDR3 length: 16 amino acids. The CDR3 DNA follows: TGCGCCAGCAGACCACAGGGACCTTTGACTGGAAACACCATATATTTT. This translates into CASRPQGPLTGNTIYF.

The V and J genes are TRBV28 and TRBJ2-1; D call uncertain. V was shortened by 4 bases and J by 4 bases, with 26 bases between the two germline ends. Per the germline V gene, CDR1 is MDHEN and CDR2 is SYDVKM. This CDR3 is built from 19 residues. In nucleotides, the CDR3 is TGTGCCAGCAGTTCCCTATTCGGTGATGGGTTTGGTATTTACAATGAGCAGTTCTTC. It specifies CASSSLFGDGFGIYNEQFF.

This sequence joins TRBV6-1 and TRBJ1-2; D unresolved. Trimming shortened V by 2 bases and J by 9 bases, and 16 bases separated the two germline ends. The CDR3 spans 14 residues. Germline CDR1 MNHNS, CDR2 SASEGT. The CDR3 loop reads CASSESGSSWSYTF. As DNA, the CDR3 is TGTGCCAGCAGTGAAAGTGGCAGCAGCTGGAGCTACACCTTC.

This clone came up a few times. The genes are TRBV6-1 and TRBJ2-7; tentatively, D is TRBD2 (5 bases). CDR1 is MNHNS and CDR2 is SASEGT in the germline V gene. The ends were cut back, 5 bases at V and 4 bases at J, with 15 bases in the middle. This CDR3 spans 14 amino acids. Here the CDR3 reads CASSPGIGVYEQYF. For the CDR3, the DNA is TGTGCCAGCAGTCCCGGGATTGGGGTGTACGAGCAGTACTTC.

V and J are TRBV28 and TRBJ1-5; weak D call: TRBD1 (6 bases). The CDR3 is 13 amino acids. Germline assignment: CDR1 MDHEN and CDR2 SYDVKM. V was pared by 9 bases and J by 7 bases, with 16 bases between. The CDR3 DNA sequence: TGTGCCAGTCAAGGGGGGCGCGGGCAGCCCCAGCATTTT. It specifies CASQGGRGQPQHF.

V and J are TRBV28 and TRBJ2-7; 10 bases agree with TRBD2. In germline, CDR1 is MDHEN, CDR2 SYDVKM. The CDR3 consists of 15 residues. The J segment lost 7 bases and the V segment lost 3 bases, leaving 9 bases of the junction unmatched. DNA of the CDR3: TGTGCCAGCAGTTTGGGGGCTAGCGGGAGATTAGAGCAGTACTTC. Translation gives CASSLGASGRLEQYF.